The 19 T cell receptor beta chains below were found in one sample sequenced in a study of blood T cell repertoires in COVID-19. Sequencing used immunoSEQ multiplex PCR; TCRdb keeps in-frame clones, though not all of them. Among roughly 57,000 clones listed, 75% to 80% were seen once. The sequenced sample consisted of peripheral blood. These receptors all come from a man in his 70s with active or convalescent COVID-19.

The chain combines TRBV18 with TRBJ1-3; D might be TRBD1 (5 bases). The CDR3 covers 16 residues. Trimming removed 0 bases from V and 4 bases from J, with 13 bases in between. The germline V gene encodes CDR1 KGHSH and CDR2 LQKENI. Here the CDR3 reads CASSPPSAGFGNTIYF. For the CDR3, the DNA is TGTGCCAGCTCACCACCGTCTGCAGGGTTCGGAAACACCATATATTTT.

There are a few counts of this clone. The rearrangement uses TRBV12-3 or TRBV12-4 and TRBJ2-7, with TRBD1 matching 8 bases. V was pared by 6 bases and J by 7 bases, with 5 bases of the junction left unmatched. The CDR3 extends over 12 amino acids. The CDR3 here is CASSRQGWEQYF. The CDR3 DNA follows: TGTGCCAGCAGCCGACAGGGGTGGGAGCAGTACTTC.

The chain employs TRBV18 and TRBJ1-5; possibly TRBD1 for D (6 bases). Germline V gene data show CDR1 as KGHSH and CDR2 as LQKENI. The CDR3 is 14 residues long. V lost 4 bases to trimming and J lost 4 bases, with 11 bases between them. The CDR3 reads CASSLGTPNQPQHF. The CDR3 bases are TGTGCCAGCTCACTAGGGACACCAAATCAGCCCCAGCATTTT.

This chain uses TRBV6-6 with TRBJ2-3; TRBD2 agrees at 15 bases. The ends lost 6 bases at V and 3 bases at J; junction bases unmatched: 4. Germline assignment: CDR1 MNHNY and CDR2 SVGAGI (reference sequence). The CDR3 contains 16 residues. CDR3 sequence: CASSRGLAGGTDTQYF. CDR3 in DNA: TGTGCCAGCAGCCGAGGACTAGCGGGGGGGACAGATACGCAGTATTTT.

V usage is TRBV10-3 and J usage is TRBJ2-7; 9 bases agree with TRBD1. The V gene end was trimmed by 7 bases and the J gene end by 2 bases; junction bases not matched to a gene: 9. The CDR3 loop spans 15 amino acids. Looked up from germline, CDR1 is ENHRY and CDR2 is SYGVKD. For the CDR3, the DNA is TGTGCCATCACCCCTGGGACAGGGAGAGCCTACGAGCAGTACTTC. Residues: CAITPGTGRAYEQYF.

This clone has a single count. The J gene is TRBJ1-1, the V gene TRBV4-3; unclear D gene. The CDR3 has 15 amino acids. Germline loops: CDR1 LGHNA, CDR2 YSLEER. Trimming stripped 0 bases from V and 2 bases from J, with 10 bases between. Here the CDR3 DNA reads TGCGCCAGCAGCCAAGAGCCTCACATCAACACTGAAGCTTTCTTT. It codes for CASSQEPHINTEAFF.

The chain is built from TRBV11-2 and TRBJ1-6; D not certain. V was pared by 5 bases and J by 10 bases, with 18 bases between. Germline CDR1 SGHAT, CDR2 FQNNGV. The CDR3 has 15 residues. CDR3 sequence (DNA): TGTGCCAGCAGCCCTAGGGCCGGTCCGGGGTCACCCCTCCACTTT. Its translation is CASSPRAGPGSPLHF.

The chain is built from TRBV7-2 and TRBJ2-5, with 8 positions matching TRBD1. J gave up 2 bases and V 5 bases, and 4 bases lay outside the gene matches. Germline CDR1 SGHTA, CDR2 FQGNSA. There are 14 residues in the CDR3. CDR3 in DNA: TGTGCCAGCAGCAGGAGGACAGGGCAAGAGACCCAGTACTTC. This translates into CASSRRTGQETQYF.

This clone was observed a few times. This sequence joins TRBV6-5 and TRBJ1-4; a weak D match, TRBD1 (5 bases). The CDR3 runs 15 residues. The germline V and J ends were trimmed by 6 bases and 3 bases, with 14 bases remaining between them. CDR1 is MNHEY, CDR2 SVGAGI, per germline. CDR3 region: CASSRFRTPNEKLFF. Written as DNA, the CDR3 is TGTGCCAGCAGCCGCTTCCGGACACCTAATGAAAAACTGTTTTTT.

This sequence joins TRBV7-2 and TRBJ2-1, with 8 bases matching TRBD2. The CDR3 is 17 residues long. The V gene's germline CDR1 is SGHTA and CDR2 FQGNSA. The J segment lost 0 bases and the V segment lost 3 bases, leaving 7 bases of the junction unmatched. The CDR3 is CASSFWTSRSSYNEQFF. The CDR3, as DNA: TGTGCCAGCAGCTTCTGGACTAGCCGCAGCTCCTACAATGAGCAGTTCTTC.

This chain joins TRBV7-2 and TRBJ2-5; 12 bases fit TRBD2. J was trimmed by 1 base and V by 7 bases; bases with no gene match: 16. CDR3 length: 19 residues. Germline CDR1 and CDR2: SGHTA and FQGNSA. CDR3 DNA sequence: TGTGCCAGCACCAATCCCGCGAAACTAGCGGGAGGACCCCAAGAGACCCAGTACTTC. Its translation: CASTNPAKLAGGPQETQYF. Together with reference TRBV7-2 and TRBJ2-5, the CDR3 gives the full variable domain: GAGVSQSPSNKVTEKGKDVELRCDPISGHTALYWYRQSLGQGLEFLIYFQGNSAPDKSGLPSDRFSAERTGGSVSTLTIQRTQQEDSAVYLCASTNPAKLAGGPQETQYFGPGTRLLVL.

This clone appeared a few times. The rearrangement joins TRBV29-1 to TRBJ1-3; 7 bases agree with TRBD1. Per germline, CDR1 SQVTM and CDR2 ANQGSEA. The V segment lost 4 bases and the J segment 3 bases; nucleotides outside the gene matches: 6. CDR3 length: 14 residues. As DNA, the CDR3 is TGCAGCGTTGCATCAGGGGGTCGTGGAAACACCATATATTTT. It specifies CSVASGGRGNTIYF.

The V gene is TRBV9, the J gene TRBJ2-7; tentatively, D is TRBD1 (6 bases). Germline V gene sequence: CDR1 SGDLS, CDR2 YYNGEE. The CDR3 sequence is 15 residues long. The V and J ends lost 0 bases and 3 bases respectively, with 13 bases between them. The CDR3 sequence: CASSVATGPGYEQYF. The CDR3 nucleotides read TGTGCCAGCAGCGTAGCTACAGGGCCCGGCTACGAGCAGTACTTC.

The CDR3 sequence: CASSLGRVEKLFF. CDR3 DNA sequence: TGTGCCAGCAGTTTAGGTCGGGTTGAAAAACTGTTTTTT. The genes are TRBV27 and TRBJ1-4; D is undetermined. Deletions cut 2 bases from V and 7 bases from J, with 8 bases between. In germline, CDR1 is MNHEY, CDR2 SMNVEV (reference sequence). The CDR3 loop spans 13 amino acids.

The chain carries TRBV9 and TRBJ2-1; D unclear. From germline, CDR1 is SGDLS and CDR2 YYNGEE. Trimming shortened V by 3 bases and J by 0 bases, and 10 bases separated the two germline ends. The CDR3 is 15 residues long. CDR3 region: CASSASLSSYNEQFF. For the CDR3, the DNA is TGTGCCAGCAGCGCTTCGTTGAGCTCCTACAATGAGCAGTTCTTC.

The chain uses TRBV19 and TRBJ1-4, with D possibly TRBD1 on 5 matching bases. The length of the CDR3 is 17 residues. The germline gives CDR1 LNHDA, CDR2 SQIVND (reference sequence). Trimming took 4 bases from V and 5 from J, leaving 20 bases between them. In DNA form, the CDR3 reads TGTGCCAGTAGTACTTTTAATGGGGCAGGCCAAAATGAAAAACTGTTTTTT. Its protein product is CASSTFNGAGQNEKLFF.

The J gene is TRBJ1-1, the V gene TRBV11-3; TRBD1 matches 7 bases. This CDR3 region has 15 residues. Germline V gene sequence: CDR1 SGHNT, CDR2 YENEEA. Germline trimming cut 0 bases from V and 1 base from J; bases unmatched to any gene: 2. CDR3 in amino acids: CASSLDHRGNTEAFF. The CDR3 DNA follows: TGTGCCAGCAGCTTAGATCACAGGGGGAACACTGAAGCTTTCTTT. The variable domain in full, completed from reference TRBV11-3 and TRBJ1-1, reads EAGVVQSPRYKIIEKKQPVAFWCNPISGHNTLYWYLQNLGQGPELLIRYENEEAVDDSQLPKDRFSAERLKGVDSTLKIQPAELGDSAVYLCASSLDHRGNTEAFFGQGTRLTVV.

The V and J genes are TRBV27 and TRBJ1-2; possibly TRBD1 for D (6 bases). Germline CDR1 reads MNHEY; CDR2 reads SMNVEV (reference sequence). The CDR3 has 13 residues. V lost 3 bases, J lost 5 bases, and 10 bases lay in between. CDR3 nucleotides: TGTGCCAGCAGTTTGGGGAGGGGGTATGGCTACACCTTC. It specifies CASSLGRGYGYTF.

A few counts support this clone. This sequence joins TRBV9 and TRBJ2-7, with a possible D match to TRBD2 (5 bases). Trimming removed 4 bases at V and 7 bases at J, with 15 bases between. This CDR3 spans 13 amino acids. Germline V gene sequence: CDR1 SGDLS, CDR2 YYNGEE. Written as DNA, the CDR3 is TGTGCCAGCAGCACTAGAACCTCGGGGGAGCAGTACTTC. Translated, it gives CASSTRTSGEQYF.